The TCR beta chain under discussion was sequenced for a study of blood T cell repertoires in COVID-19 (dated by TCRdb to 2019 to 2021). Describing the broader study: Samples covering the acute and convalescent phases of COVID-19 were provided by collaborators in the United States, Italy and Spain. Sample metadata almost always included a de-identified subject ID, COVID-19 status, age in years and sex. Where HLA class I and class II types were available, the types were taken from metadata supplied by the sample provider, not from assay-based typing. A freely available public database, intended as a resource for researchers studying the immune response to SARS-CoV-2, is where the repertoires were released. Samples were obtained from the ongoing ImmuneRACE study (first 160 participants) and from 950 to 1,500 subjects provided by 6 global collaborators. The material from the prospective study consisted of cDNA or gDNA derived from T cells, B-cell-depleted T cells, or PBMCs. The dataset comprised deeply sampled blood TCRbeta repertoires from subjects exposed to, actively infected with, or recovered from COVID-19.

One collaborating source in Seattle enrolled patients during active infection and followed them longitudinally through the course of disease. Each collaborating institution followed its own protocols to collect whole blood in K2EDTA tubes. For TCRbeta analysis, collaborators shipped samples in one of three forms: frozen whole blood, isolated PBMCs, or DNA extracted from either of those sample types. The research as a whole found: Clinical and demographic metadata were provided uncurated, with the amount varying by source and participant.

TCRbeta CDR3 regions were amplified from genomic DNA by means of the immunoSEQ Assay, a bias-controlled multiplex PCR. As for how the authors treated the data: The number of nucleated cells in each sample was estimated by amplification of reference gene primers within the assay. To quantify the absolute abundance of each unique TCRbeta CDR3 rearrangement, sequence reads were collapsed and filtered. Productive Simpson clonality was computed per sample as the square root of Simpson's diversity index over productive rearrangements. TCRdb mirrors the immuneACCESS table, restricted to in-frame sequences. Some clones are absent from its copies; in checked studies, under half trace to an unresolved V gene, and the reason for the others is unknown. V and J calls and clone size follow that table, whereas D and trimming were derived from the DNA. The sample table records roughly 280,000 clones; 85% to 90% of these occur just once. Over 5% of the sample is held by the ten biggest clonotypes.

A note on this clone: No antigen is known for it. Within one base of it there is no much larger clone, and no base qualities were kept. Other DNA sequences in this specimen translate into the identical CDR3.

The source material was peripheral blood. The TCR originated in a woman aged 60 to 75 with COVID-19, enrolled during active disease.

CDR3 protein: CASSSDRANYGYTF. In nucleotide form, the sequence is TGTGCCAGCAGTTCGGACAGAGCTAACTATGGCTACACCTTC. The chain links TRBV27 with TRBJ1-2, with TRBD1 tentatively as D gene (6 bases match). Looking up the germline V gene (reference sequence) yields CDR1 MNHEY and CDR2 SMNVEV. The junction shows trimming of 4 bases on V and 0 bases on J, plus 9 bases between the germline ends. The CDR3, cysteine through phenylalanine, is 14 amino acids long. The kept DNA is CDR3 alone, 42 bases in frame from the first base.